Presented here are 30 T cell receptor beta chains from one specimen sequenced in a study of T cell responses to AZD1222 COVID-19 vaccine. Clones were read by immunoSEQ multiplex PCR, and TCRdb kept only the in-frame ones, dropping some. The data hold 150,000 to 180,000 clones, with roughly nine tenths observed a single time. The source was peripheral blood, collected on day 0 of AZD1222 vaccination. The receptors originated from an adult in good health.

This chain joins TRBV5-4 and TRBJ2-2, with a weak D call TRBD2 (6 bases). This CDR3 has 16 residues. Germline CDR1 is SGHNT and CDR2 is YYREEE (reference sequence). V was clipped by 5 bases and J by 1 base, with 15 bases between them. CDR3 in DNA: TGTGCCAGCAGTTGGACTGGGCGGGGGAACACCGGGGAGCTGTTTTTT. This sequence encodes CASSWTGRGNTGELFF.

The V and J genes are TRBV6-5 and TRBJ1-3; D remains unclear. The germline V and J ends were trimmed by 0 bases and 4 bases, with 13 bases remaining between them. This CDR3 contains 16 residues. Germline lookup yields CDR1 MNHEY and CDR2 SVGAGI. DNA for the CDR3: TGTGCCAGCAGTTACTCTGCGGCAGAATGGGGAAACACCATATATTTT. It is translated as CASSYSAAEWGNTIYF.

Only a few counts were recorded for this clone. The chain combines TRBV7-9 with TRBJ2-7, with D unresolved. The length of the CDR3 is 14 residues. Germline CDR1 SEHNR, CDR2 FQNEAQ (reference sequence). Trimming left V 3 bases short and J 2 bases short, with 11 bases between. Here the CDR3 DNA reads TGTGCCAGCAGCTTTGAAGCTCCCCCCTACGAGCAGTACTTC. It specifies CASSFEAPPYEQYF.

The rearrangement uses TRBV5-8 and TRBJ2-2; tentatively, D is TRBD1 or TRBD2 (5 bases each). CDR3 size: 15 residues. V lost 8 bases, J lost 1 base, and 15 bases lay in between. Germline V gives CDR1 SGHTS, CDR2 YDEGEE. For the CDR3, the DNA is TGTGCCAGGAGAGGGACCGGACTGAACACCGGGGAGCTGTTTTTT. Its translation is CARRGTGLNTGELFF.

The chain's CDR3 is CASSITGGSNQPQHF. Written as DNA, the CDR3 is TGTGCCAGTAGTATTACGGGGGGTAGCAATCAGCCCCAGCATTTT. The chain carries TRBV19 and TRBJ1-5; perhaps TRBD1 as D (5 bases). Germline CDR1 is LNHDA and CDR2 is SQIVND (reference sequence). This CDR3 spans 15 amino acids. V was shortened by 3 bases and J by 0 bases, with 9 bases between the two germline ends. The full variable domain, with the rest looked up from reference TRBV19 and TRBJ1-5, is DGGITQSPKYLFRKEGQNVTLSCEQNLNHDAMYWYRQDPGQGLRLIYYSQIVNDFQKGDIAEGYSVSREKKESFPLTVTSAQKNPTAFYLCASSITGGSNQPQHFGDGTRLSIL.

The chain is built from TRBV7-3 and TRBJ2-7; D remains ambiguous. The CDR3 has 14 amino acids. Germline loops: CDR1 SGHTA, CDR2 FQGTGA. V was pared by 5 bases and J by 2 bases, with 13 bases between. The CDR3: CASSPSPGAYEQYF. In nucleotides, the CDR3 is TGTGCCAGCAGCCCAAGTCCAGGAGCCTACGAGCAGTACTTC.

The chain couples TRBV29-1 to TRBJ2-7; D unresolved. V was trimmed by 7 bases and J by 3 bases, leaving 10 bases between them. Per germline, CDR1 SQVTM and CDR2 ANQGSEA. The CDR3 loop spans 11 amino acids. The CDR3 DNA reads as TGCAGCGCCCGGACGAACTACGAGCAGTACTTC. This translates into CSARTNYEQYF.

The chain's CDR3 is CASSKTGTDQPQHF. In DNA, the CDR3 is TGTGCCAGTAGTAAGACAGGGACCGACCAGCCCCAGCATTTT. The J gene is TRBJ1-5, the V gene TRBV19; 7 nucleotides align to TRBD1. V was pared by 4 bases and J by 7 bases, with 7 bases of the junction left unmatched. The CDR3 sequence is 14 residues long. Germline values: CDR1 LNHDA, CDR2 SQIVND (reference sequence).

Only a few counts were recorded for this clone. The chain is built from TRBV18 and TRBJ2-2; tentatively, D is TRBD1 (6 bases). The V gene lost 4 bases and the J gene lost 9 bases, with 15 bases spanning the gap. The germline gives CDR1 KGHSH, CDR2 LQKENI. The CDR3 spans 14 residues. The CDR3: CASSRGQALRELFF. Written as DNA, the CDR3 is TGTGCCAGCTCACGGGGGCAGGCTCTAAGGGAGCTGTTTTTT.

This rearrangement joins TRBV11-2 to TRBJ2-5; the match to TRBD2 covers 11 bases. V shed 1 base, J shed 1 base, and the junction held 2 bases outside the gene matches. CDR1 SGHAT and CDR2 FQNNGV come from the germline V gene. The CDR3 totals 16 residues. CDR3 bases: TGTGCCAGCAGCTTAGGACTAGCGGGGTTCCAAGAGACCCAGTACTTC. As protein: CASSLGLAGFQETQYF. The full variable domain, completed using reference TRBV11-2 and TRBJ2-5, is EAGVAQSPRYKIIEKRQSVAFWCNPISGHATLYWYQQILGQGPKLLIQFQNNGVVDDSQLPKDRFSAERLKGVDSTLKIQPAKLEDSAVYLCASSLGLAGFQETQYFGPGTRLLVL.

The chain joins TRBV6-6 to TRBJ1-2; 7 bases line up with TRBD1. Germline assignment: CDR1 MNHNY and CDR2 SVGAGI (reference sequence). The J segment lost 6 bases and the V segment lost 9 bases, leaving 10 bases of the junction unmatched. The CDR3 spans 13 residues. The CDR3 reads CASRDSIHDGYTF. As DNA, the CDR3 is TGTGCCAGTCGGGACAGTATACATGATGGCTACACCTTC.

Ten or more counts support this clone. The V gene is TRBV9, the J gene TRBJ2-2, with a weak D call TRBD1 (5 bases). This CDR3 has 15 residues. Trimming pared 0 bases from V and 4 bases from J, leaving 10 bases between. CDR1 is SGDLS, CDR2 YYNGEE, per germline. In nucleotides, the CDR3 is TGTGCCAGCAGCGTAGCCGGGCAGGGCACCGGGGAGCTGTTTTTT. This gives the protein CASSVAGQGTGELFF.

V gene TRBV7-8 combines with J gene TRBJ2-2; D perhaps matches TRBD1 (6 bases). V lost 1 base and J 3 bases, leaving 12 bases between the germline ends. Germline CDR1 and CDR2: SGHVS and FQNEAQ. The CDR3 contains 16 residues. CDR3 DNA: TGTGCCAGCAGCTTAGGAGACAGGCCCTACACCGGGGAGCTGTTTTTT. It codes for CASSLGDRPYTGELFF.

The chain is built from TRBV9 and TRBJ2-7; tentative D call: TRBD1 (5 bases). The CDR3 length is 14 residues. Deletions cut 4 bases from V and 3 bases from J, with 14 bases between. Germline CDR1 reads SGDLS; CDR2 reads YYNGEE. The CDR3 DNA reads TGTGCCAGCAGCCCTAGAACAGGTCTCTACGAGCAGTACTTC. Its translation: CASSPRTGLYEQYF.

The V and J genes are TRBV7-3 and TRBJ1-2; tentative D call: TRBD1 (5 bases). Between the trimmed V and J ends, which lost 1 base and 4 bases, there was a span of 13 bases. Germline V lookup: CDR1 SGHTA, CDR2 FQGTGA. The CDR3 contains 15 residues. CDR3 in DNA: TGTGCCAGCAGCTTAAGTCGGGGCGTAACCTATGGCTACACCTTC. Amino acids: CASSLSRGVTYGYTF.

This clone was seen more than once but under ten times. Other DNA sequences from this sample encode an identical CDR3 as well. The gene calls are TRBV9 and TRBJ1-2; maybe TRBD1 (6 bases). Germline V lookup: CDR1 SGDLS, CDR2 YYNGEE. With 4 bases removed from V and 0 bases from J, the gap between germline ends came to 22 bases. This CDR3 contains 18 residues. CDR3 bases: TGTGCCAGCAGCCCCTCAGACGGAGGGGGGGGATCTAACTATGGCTACACCTTC. Protein: CASSPSDGGGGSNYGYTF.

This rearrangement joins TRBV18 to TRBJ1-5; no definite D call. Germline V gene data show CDR1 as KGHSH and CDR2 as LQKENI. The CDR3 extends over 14 amino acids. The germline V and J ends were trimmed by 2 bases and 7 bases, with 12 bases remaining between them. The CDR3 protein is CASSPEPEGQPQHF. Here the CDR3 DNA reads TGTGCCAGCTCACCAGAGCCAGAGGGCCAGCCCCAGCATTTT.

The V call is TRBV27, the J call TRBJ1-1, with TRBD1 matching 7 bases. In germline, CDR1 is MNHEY, CDR2 SMNVEV (reference sequence). This CDR3 is built from 14 residues. V lost 7 bases and J lost 1; bases outside the gene matches: 6. This CDR3 reads CASNPQGGNTEAFF. The DNA of the CDR3 is TGTGCCAGCAATCCCCAGGGGGGGAACACTGAAGCTTTCTTT.

The chain uses TRBV5-4 and TRBJ2-1, with 12 bases that match TRBD2. Trimming at V came to 4 bases and at J to 10 bases, leaving 15 bases not matched to a gene. The CDR3 runs to 17 residues. The germline gives CDR1 SGHNT, CDR2 YYREEE (reference sequence). Here the CDR3 reads CASSPGGLAGGPGEQFF. The CDR3 nucleotides are TGTGCCAGCAGCCCCGGAGGGCTAGCGGGGGGGCCTGGAGAGCAGTTCTTC. The full variable domain, its missing parts supplied by reference TRBV5-4 and TRBJ2-1, is ETGVTQSPTHLIKTRGQQVTLRCSSQSGHNTVSWYQQALGQGPQFIFQYYREEENGRGNFPPRFSGLQFPNYSSELNVNALELDDSALYLCASSPGGLAGGPGEQFFGPGTRLTVL.

The V and J genes are TRBV15 and TRBJ2-1, with 9 bases matching TRBD2. Germline CDR1 is LNHNV and CDR2 is YYDKDF (reference sequence). The CDR3 is made up of 15 amino acids. The V and J ends lost 1 base and 6 bases, in that order; junction bases with no gene match: 4. The CDR3: CATSRAVAGANEQFF. CDR3 bases: TGTGCCACCAGCAGAGCGGTAGCGGGGGCCAATGAGCAGTTCTTC.

This chain joins TRBV3-1 (or the pseudogene TRBV3-2) and TRBJ2-7; TRBD1 aligns across 7 bases. After removal of 1 base from V and 3 bases from J, the junction contained 6 bases not matched to a gene. This CDR3 comprises 15 residues. Germline V CDR1 and CDR2: LGHDT, YNNKEL (reference sequence). The CDR3 region is CASSQADRARYEQYF. The DNA for the CDR3 is TGTGCCAGCAGCCAAGCAGACAGGGCCCGCTACGAGCAGTACTTC.

As to this clone: A read error may produce the germline difference seen at one junction end. This sequence joins TRBV6-6 and TRBJ1-2; 8 bases are a match to TRBD1. Germline values: CDR1 MNHNY, CDR2 SVGAGI (reference sequence). CDR3 size: 14 residues. The CDR3 region is CASSYADRVYGYTF. In DNA, the CDR3 is TGTGCCAGCAGTTACGCGGACAGGGTTTATGGTTACACCTTC.

The chain links TRBV18 to TRBJ1-6; 9 bases align to TRBD1. The germline V gene encodes CDR1 KGHSH and CDR2 LQKENI. V was pared by 4 bases and J by 7 bases, with 2 bases of the junction left unmatched. The CDR3 contains 14 residues. In nucleotides, the CDR3 is TGTGCCAGCTCACGGGACAGGGTCAATTCACCCCTCCACTTT. Its protein is CASSRDRVNSPLHF. Full variable domain (rest looked up from reference TRBV18 and TRBJ1-6): NAGVMQNPRHLVRRRGQEARLRCSPMKGHSHVYWYRQLPEEGLKFMVYLQKENIIDESGMPKERFSAEFPKEGPSILRIQQVVRGDSAAYFCASSRDRVNSPLHFGNGTRLTVT.

The genes are TRBV6-6 and TRBJ1-5; TRBD1 matches at 8 bases. Per the germline V gene, CDR1 is MNHNY and CDR2 is SVGAGI (reference sequence). The CDR3 covers 13 residues. The J segment lost 6 bases and the V segment lost 7 bases, leaving 5 bases of the junction unmatched. CDR3 nucleotides: TGTGCCAGCACCACAGGGGGATCTCAGCCCCAGCATTTT. Residues: CASTTGGSQPQHF.

The chain combines TRBV19 with TRBJ1-4, with TRBD1 as a possible D gene (5 bases). CDR1 and CDR2 (germline): LNHDA, SQIVND (reference sequence). V shed 6 bases and J shed 7 bases, with 18 bases lying between them. This CDR3 comprises 15 residues. CDR3 sequence reads: CASRDRVGLGEKLFF. The CDR3 DNA is TGTGCCAGTAGGGATCGAGTGGGGCTGGGTGAAAAACTGTTTTTT.

This clone appeared a single time. The gene calls are TRBV15 and TRBJ1-2; 7 bases fit TRBD1. This CDR3 comprises 13 residues. The junction had 2 bases not matched to a gene; V was cut back by 0 bases and J by 7 bases. The germline V gene has CDR1 LNHNV and CDR2 YYDKDF (reference sequence). The CDR3 DNA reads TGTGCCACCAGCAGAGAGACAGGGTTTGGCTACACCTTC. It translates to CATSRETGFGYTF.

This clone was recorded many times. The chain couples TRBV6-5 to TRBJ2-7; 10 positions match TRBD1. The CDR3 is 13 amino acids. V shed 7 bases, J shed 3 bases, and the junction held 3 bases outside the gene matches. In germline, CDR1 is MNHEY, CDR2 SVGAGI. The CDR3 DNA reads as TGTGCCAGCAAGAGGACAGGGGGCTACGAGCAGTACTTC. Protein product: CASKRTGGYEQYF.

Written as DNA, the CDR3 is TGTGCCAGCAGCGGGGGTCCTAACTATGGCTACACCTTC. Amino acid sequence: CASSGGPNYGYTF. The V gene is TRBV3-1 (or the pseudogene TRBV3-2), the J gene TRBJ1-2; a possible D gene is TRBD1 (5 bases). CDR3 length: 13 amino acids. V was cut by 5 bases and J by 0 bases, with 7 bases left in between. Germline V gene sequence: CDR1 LGHDT, CDR2 YNNKEL (reference sequence).

This chain joins TRBV12-5 and TRBJ2-3; no definite D call. In germline, CDR1 is LGHNT, CDR2 FRNRAP. V was cut by 1 base and J by 5 bases, with 13 bases left in between. The length of the CDR3 is 15 residues. The CDR3 is CASGLGAQPGDTQYF. In DNA, the CDR3 is TGTGCTAGTGGTTTGGGGGCTCAACCGGGAGATACGCAGTATTTT.

The V gene is TRBV12-3 or TRBV12-4, the J gene TRBJ1-1; D gene ambiguous. The V gene lost 2 bases and the J gene lost 7 bases, with 11 bases spanning the gap. The CDR3 spans 13 residues. CDR3 DNA: TGTGCCAGCAGTTTACCCGGGCAGAATGAAGCTTTCTTT. Protein: CASSLPGQNEAFF.